This passage covers 14 T cell receptor beta chains from one sample sequenced in a study of spatial heterogeneity in lung cancer. TCRdb reprocessed the 5' RACE reads with MiXCR, giving one entry per CDR3 protein. The repertoire consists of tens of thousands of distinct CDR3 sequences, with roughly 9% occurring once and the leading ten covering 1.9%. Time point noted: blood at routine non-recurrence follow-up after resection. Sequenced material: PBMCs, taken at follow-up. The receptors here all came from a female donor with early-stage non-small cell lung cancer.

This clonotype has at least ten counts. The chain couples TRBV7-2 to TRBJ2-2; possibly TRBD2 for D (5 bases). CDR1 is SGHTA and CDR2 is FQGNSA in the germline V gene. The CDR3 consists of 16 residues. V lost 0 bases, J lost 1 base, and 9 bases lay in between. CDR3 loop: CASSLALSGNTGELFF. CDR3 in DNA: TGTGCCAGCAGCTTAGCACTCAGCGGGAACACCGGGGAGCTGTTTTTT. The full variable domain, its missing parts supplied by reference TRBV7-2 and TRBJ2-2, is GAGVSQSPSNKVTEKGKDVELRCDPISGHTALYWYRQSLGQGLEFLIYFQGNSAPDKSGLPSDRFSAERTGGSVSTLTIQRTQQEDSAVYLCASSLALSGNTGELFFGEGSRLTVL.

This clonotype showed up many times. DNA of the CDR3: TGTGCCACCAGTGGTAGCACAGATACGCAGTATTTT. Amino acids: CATSGSTDTQYF. The chain recombines TRBV24-1 with TRBJ2-3; D not resolved. There are 12 residues in the CDR3. Trimming removed 5 bases from V and 0 bases from J, with 2 bases in between. Germline CDR1 and CDR2: KGHDR and SFDVKD.

The table lists this clonotype with many counts. This chain links TRBV6-5 with TRBJ2-1; TRBD2 matches 7 bases. This CDR3 comprises 15 residues. The germline CDR1 and CDR2 sequences are MNHEY and SVGAGI. J gave up 7 bases and V 5 bases, and 11 bases lay outside the gene matches. The CDR3 bases are TGTGCCAGCAGTCCCCCTGGGAGGGCGGCAAATGAGCAGTTCTTC. This gives the protein CASSPPGRAANEQFF.

This clonotype was counted at least ten times. The V and J genes are TRBV18 and TRBJ1-1, with D perhaps TRBD1 (5 bases). V was pared by 2 bases and J by 1 base, with 14 bases between. The CDR3 spans 16 residues. Germline V gene sequence: CDR1 KGHSH, CDR2 LQKENI. In DNA form, the CDR3 reads TGTGCCAGCTCACCAGGATGGGGCGGCGAGAACACTGAAGCTTTCTTT. Encoded protein: CASSPGWGGENTEAFF. Drawing the rest from reference TRBV18 and TRBJ1-1, the complete variable domain is NAGVMQNPRHLVRRRGQEARLRCSPMKGHSHVYWYRQLPEEGLKFMVYLQKENIIDESGMPKERFSAEFPKEGPSILRIQQVVRGDSAAYFCASSPGWGGENTEAFFGQGTRLTVV.

The chain combines TRBV28 with TRBJ2-2; 8 bases fit TRBD2. Germline lookup yields CDR1 MDHEN and CDR2 SYDVKM. CDR3 length: 16 residues. The J segment lost 4 bases and the V segment lost 5 bases, leaving 9 bases of the junction unmatched. Here the CDR3 reads CASSPLTGGFTGELFF. In DNA form, the CDR3 reads TGTGCCAGCAGTCCCCTGACGGGAGGGTTCACCGGGGAGCTGTTTTTT.

Ten or more counts support this clonotype. The DNA of the CDR3 is TGTGCCAGTAGTATTGGGGTAAACAATGAGCAGTTCTTC. Its translation: CASSIGVNNEQFF. The chain has TRBV19 and TRBJ2-1; D remains unclear. The CDR3 has 13 residues. Germline CDR1 is LNHDA and CDR2 is SQIVND (reference sequence). V was pared by 3 bases and J by 5 bases, with 8 bases between.

There are many counts of this clonotype. The chain recombines TRBV7-8 with TRBJ1-5; D gene unclear. The V and J ends lost 8 bases and 5 bases respectively, with 10 bases between them. The CDR3 totals 12 residues. CDR1 SGHVS and CDR2 FQNEAQ come from the germline V gene. In DNA, the CDR3 is TGTGCCAGCTCCGAAGCAGATCAGCCCCAGCATTTT. Protein: CASSEADQPQHF.

This clonotype occurred many times. The rearrangement uses TRBV7-9 and TRBJ1-1; no reliable D call. The germline gives CDR1 SEHNR, CDR2 FQNEAQ (reference sequence). CDR3 length: 16 residues. V shed 1 base and J shed 0 bases, with 12 bases lying between them. As DNA, the CDR3 is TGTGCCAGCAGCTTAGAATTGGGCACGGTGAACACTGAAGCTTTCTTT. Its translation is CASSLELGTVNTEAFF.

This clonotype came up many times. The V gene is TRBV28, the J gene TRBJ1-1, with D perhaps matching TRBD1 (6 bases). Germline lookup yields CDR1 MDHEN and CDR2 SYDVKM. The CDR3 has 13 amino acids. V dropped 5 bases and J dropped 1 base, with 8 bases sitting between them. The CDR3 nucleotides read TGTGCCAGCAGTACGACAGGGAACACTGAAGCTTTCTTT. As protein: CASSTTGNTEAFF. The full variable domain, its missing parts supplied by reference TRBV28 and TRBJ1-1, is DVKVTQSSRYLVKRTGEKVFLECVQDMDHENMFWYRQDPGLGLRLIYFSYDVKMKEKGDIPEGYSVSREKKERFSLILESASTNQTSMYLCASSTTGNTEAFFGQGTRLTVV.

This clonotype was counted ten times or more. The V and J genes are TRBV19 and TRBJ2-1; possible D gene TRBD2, 6 bases. CDR3 length: 17 residues. CDR1 is LNHDA and CDR2 is SQIVND in the germline V gene (reference sequence). V gave up 5 bases and J gave up 0 bases, with 17 bases separating them. The CDR3 region is CASSFSSSGSSYNEQFF. As DNA, the CDR3 is TGTGCCAGTAGTTTCTCGTCCTCCGGGAGCTCCTACAATGAGCAGTTCTTC. The full variable domain, completed using reference TRBV19 and TRBJ2-1, is DGGITQSPKYLFRKEGQNVTLSCEQNLNHDAMYWYRQDPGQGLRLIYYSQIVNDFQKGDIAEGYSVSREKKESFPLTVTSAQKNPTAFYLCASSFSSSGSSYNEQFFGPGTRLTVL.

This clonotype was observed at least ten times. CDR3: CAISEGNTGELFF. The CDR3 region has the DNA TGTGCCATCAGTGAGGGGAACACCGGGGAGCTGTTTTTT. V is TRBV10-3 and J is TRBJ2-2; D remains ambiguous. This CDR3 region has 13 residues. Deletions cut 2 bases from V and 1 base from J, with 2 bases between. The germline V gene encodes CDR1 ENHRY and CDR2 SYGVKD.

This clonotype has ten or more counts. The V gene is TRBV11-2, the J gene TRBJ2-4, with D unresolved. The CDR3 contains 14 residues. The V and J ends lost 8 bases and 1 base respectively, with 12 bases between them. Germline loops: CDR1 SGHAT, CDR2 FQNNGV. The CDR3 DNA sequence: TGTGCCAGCGAAGGTAGCCTGGCCAAAAACATTCAGTACTTC. This encodes CASEGSLAKNIQYF.

This clonotype was recorded at least ten times. The CDR3 DNA reads TGCGCCAGCAGTGAGTCAGGGGGCCCCAAGGCCACAGATACGCAGTATTTT. Its protein is CASSESGGPKATDTQYF. This chain links TRBV10-2 with TRBJ2-3; 7 bases agree with TRBD1. V trimming: 0 bases; J trimming: 2 bases; junction bases outside the gene matches: 8. The CDR3 is 17 residues long. CDR1 and CDR2 from the germline V gene are WSHSY and SAAADI.

The chain links TRBV28 to TRBJ2-1, with TRBD2 matching over 10 bases. Germline V gene sequence: CDR1 MDHEN, CDR2 SYDVKM. This CDR3 region has 16 residues. Trimming cost V 5 bases and J 5 bases; bases outside gene matches: 9. The CDR3 DNA follows: TGTGCCAGCAGTCAAAGCGGGAGGGGGGCTAACAATGAGCAGTTCTTC. Translation: CASSQSGRGANNEQFF.